This T cell receptor beta chain came from a study of sequential checkpoint blockade in melanoma. Some clones are missing from TCRdb's copy, which holds only in-frame ones; the method was immunoSEQ multiplex PCR. The table includes approximately 22,000 clones, around 70% detected once. Treatment meaning: randomized to nivolumab then ipilimumab (arm A) or the reverse (arm B). Live CD3+CD8+ CD19− CD56− cells were sorted from PBMCs. The CDR3 has 13 amino acids. Germline lookup yields CDR1 SGDLS and CDR2 YYNGEE. Trimming removed 5 bases from V and 3 bases from J; junction bases left unmatched: 2. The sequence came from a human donor with melanoma. The sequencing here drew on CD8+ T cells sorted from blood (inferred from file names), taken from a patient given nivolumab and ipilimumab in sequence. The chain recombines TRBV9 with TRBJ2-1, with 7 bases that match TRBD1. The DNA for the CDR3 is TGTGCCAGCAGGGGGGACAGCTACAATGAGCAGTTCTTC. The encoded protein is CASRGDSYNEQFF.